This T cell receptor beta chain was identified in a study of PD-L1 blockade in urothelial cancer (dated by TCRdb to 2016 to 2017). In terms of the full investigation: Therapy was started at some point between 2014 and 2016 for all patients, and atezolizumab 1,200 mg was administered intravenously every 3 weeks. Twenty-five of 29 patients were identified as males with urothelial cancer of bladder origin, and a prior smoking history was reported by 18 of 29 patients. An ECOG performance status of 0 or 1 was recorded for the patients, and 0 to 3 prior chemotherapy regimens had been received by the patients. Blood samples were analyzed 3 weeks after the start of treatment (second dose) and 6 weeks after the start of treatment. Blood samples gave median yields of about 150,000 T cells and tens of thousands of unique TCRs, along with a median clonality of about 0.084. The study was an exploratory multi-omic analysis of somatic, immune and clinical correlates of response to PD-L1 blockade with atezolizumab in urothelial cancer. Pretreatment tumor samples, along with matched peripheral blood serially collected before and after atezolizumab treatment, were subjected to TCR sequencing. Durable clinical benefit was defined as a progression-free survival longer than 6 months, and TCR features were additionally tested against progression-free survival and overall survival. In the same patients who had TCR sequencing, pretreatment tumors also underwent whole exome sequencing and RNA sequencing. Roughly 9 patients reached durable clinical benefit, while about 19 patients did not. Pretreatment blood TCR-seq was available for about 28 patients, at least one posttreatment blood collection was obtained for around 25 patients, and tumor TCR-seq was available for around 25 patients.

Results and caveats for the whole study, not just this receptor: A pretreatment peripheral blood TCR clonality below the median was linked to improved progression-free and overall survival. Because the sample size was small (n ≈ 30) and many exploratory analyses were performed, the results are intended to be hypothesis-generating. Greater expansion of tumor-associated TCR clones in peripheral blood 3 weeks after the start of treatment was observed in patients with durable benefit (n of about 24, p = 0.022).

In this sample, this clone turned up once. Its antigen remains unidentified. Nothing much larger sits one base from this clone, and base qualities are not available. What the time point label conveys for this sample: peripheral blood 6 weeks after treatment start. A total of some 30 patients with locally advanced or metastatic urothelial carcinoma, treated at Memorial Sloan Kettering on a trial protocol, made up the cohort. Peripheral blood mononuclear cells were collected pretreatment and during treatment, at between 1 and 8 total time points per patient. The Qiagen DNeasy Blood extraction kit was used to purify genomic DNA from total PBMCs and tumor samples. PBMCs were collected pretreatment and during treatment, and were isolated and stored as previously described. Each PCR received spiked-in synthetic TCR analog templates so that absolute template abundance could be estimated from read counts. The immunoSEQ assay used bias-controlled V and J gene primers to amplify TCRbeta CDR3 regions from genomic DNA. Sequencing of rearranged TCRbeta segments was done at approximately 20X coverage. Per the source publication's procedure: Sequencing errors were corrected by clustering, and CDR3s were annotated against IMGT so that V, D and J genes could be assigned. Downstream analyses used only productive TCRbeta rearrangements and left out out-of-frame or stop-codon sequences. Clonality was calculated as one minus the Shannon entropy normalized by the log of the number of unique productive sequences. Clones differing between time points or between blood and tumor were identified by Fisher's exact test with Benjamini-Hochberg correction at adjusted p below 0.01. In its TCRdb copy, this immuneACCESS table keeps in-frame sequences only and misses some clones. Where compared with another copy, unresolved V genes explain less than half of these, and the others have no known cause. V and J calls and clone size are as listed in that table; D and trimming were resolved from the DNA. Recorded for this sample are tens of thousands of clones; 91% of them occurred a single time. Less than 8% of the sample is held by the ten biggest clonotypes.

The TCR was taken from a man aged 65 to 85 with urothelial cancer. Sequences were derived from PBMCs, sampled around atezolizumab (anti-PD-L1) treatment.

CDR3 sequence: CASSLALTSASGANVLTF. The DNA sequence is TGTGCCAGCAGCTTGGCCCTAACGAGCGCCTCTGGGGCCAACGTCCTGACTTTC. The chain was built from TRBV5-4 and TRBJ2-6; the D gene remains uncertain. V gives up 0 bases and J gives up 0 bases, and the segment between their germline ends measures 13 bases. As encoded in the germline V gene (reference sequence), CDR1 is SGHNT while CDR2 is YYREEE. From the cysteine through the phenylalanine, the CDR3 covers 18 amino acids. Only the CDR3 part of the read is kept: 54 bases, read in frame from the first base.